These 8 T cell receptor beta chains were sequenced from one sample in a study of T-cell reconstitution after alpha-beta-depleted transplantation in children. As it was prepared, the TCRbeta library received unique molecular identifiers. One entry per CDR3 protein, called by TCRdb with MiXCR from the PCR reads. The sample includes around 400,000 distinct CDR3 sequences, 20% of them seen just once. This specimen was PBMCs from the stem cell graft donor, taken from the stem cell graft. These receptors all come from a human donor who donated a stem cell graft to a child with acute myeloid leukemia.

The chain couples TRBV20-1 to TRBJ2-1, with 8 bases lining up with TRBD2. The V and J ends lost 3 bases and 1 base, in that order; junction bases with no gene match: 8. The germline V gene encodes CDR1 DFQATT and CDR2 SNEGSKA (reference sequence). The CDR3 loop spans 16 amino acids. In nucleotides, the CDR3 is TGCAGTGCTAGTTTCGGGACTAGTTTTTCCTACAATGAGCAGTTCTTC. It is translated as CSASFGTSFSYNEQFF.

This clonotype appeared a few times. The junction and the germline gene differ at one end; a read error may be behind it. The chain has TRBV6-2 or TRBV6-3 and TRBJ2-5; 8 positions match TRBD1. The CDR3 is 11 residues long. From germline, CDR1 is MNHEY and CDR2 SVGEGT. CDR3 in DNA: TGTGCCAGCATGCAAGCAGGGGGCCGGCACTTC. Translated: CASMQAGGRHF.

Ten or more counts support this clonotype. The V gene is TRBV20-1, the J gene TRBJ1-1; a weak D match, TRBD1 (5 bases). The length of the CDR3 is 14 residues. Germline V gene data show CDR1 as DFQATT and CDR2 as SNEGSKA (reference sequence). Trimming removed 3 bases from V and 3 bases from J, with 14 bases in between. The CDR3 protein is CSASDPRGDTEAFF. CDR3 DNA sequence: TGCAGTGCTAGCGACCCCCGGGGGGACACTGAAGCTTTCTTT.

The sample holds many counts of this clonotype. V and J are TRBV7-2 and TRBJ2-3, with 10 bases aligning to TRBD2. J gave up 6 bases and V 4 bases, and 13 bases lay outside the gene matches. The germline gives CDR1 SGHTA, CDR2 FQGNSA. The CDR3 contains 17 residues. The CDR3 DNA sequence: TGTGCCAGCAGCTCCCCTAGCGGGAGTTACGGCGTCGATACGCAGTATTTT. It translates to CASSSPSGSYGVDTQYF.

This clonotype was seen more than once but under ten times. The V gene is TRBV12-3 or TRBV12-4, the J gene TRBJ1-2, with D possibly matching TRBD1 (6 bases). V gave up 6 bases and J gave up 5 bases, with 13 bases separating them. The CDR3 covers 13 residues. CDR3 in amino acids: CASSKDQGYGYTF. The CDR3 DNA follows: TGTGCCAGCAGCAAAGACCAGGGGTATGGCTACACCTTC.

This chain joins TRBV5-1 and TRBJ2-5, with TRBD2 matching over 11 bases. The CDR3 runs 16 residues. CDR1 is SGHRS and CDR2 is YFSETQ in the germline V gene. The V and J ends lost 0 bases and 5 bases, in that order; junction bases with no gene match: 6. The CDR3 DNA is TGCGCCAGCAGCTTGGCCGTTACTAGCGGGAGTGAGACCCAGTACTTC. As protein: CASSLAVTSGSETQYF.

This clonotype was observed a handful of times. This chain connects TRBV20-1 to TRBJ2-7, with D perhaps TRBD2 (6 bases). V was trimmed by 6 bases and J by 5 bases, leaving 14 bases between them. The CDR3 sequence is 12 residues long. The germline CDR1 and CDR2 sequences are DFQATT and SNEGSKA (reference sequence). DNA for the CDR3: TGCAGTGCCAACCGACTAGTTGACGAGCAGTACTTC. Protein: CSANRLVDEQYF.

This clonotype was recorded once. At one boundary the junction diverges from the germline segment, which might be a read error. The chain has TRBV7-9 and TRBJ2-7; D could derive from TRBD1 or TRBD2 (5 bases each). Germline CDR1 SEHNR, CDR2 FQNEAQ (reference sequence). CDR3 length: 11 amino acids. Here the CDR3 reads CASSLNEGMDF. Written as DNA, the CDR3 is TGTGCCAGCAGCTTAAACGAGGGGATGGACTTC.